One and the same sample provided the 4 T cell receptor beta chains below, sequenced in a study of cytomegalovirus exposure and HLA in healthy donors (TCRdb year 2017). Preparation of the library involved the immunoSEQ multiplex PCR assay. For the multiplex PCR, a mixture combining 60 forward primers for TCR Vbeta segments and 13 reverse primers for TCR Jbeta segments was used. TCRdb took over this immuneACCESS table, retaining in-frame rearrangements with V and J assigned. Such tables are incomplete; in checked studies, under half of the missing clones stem from an unresolved V gene, and the remainder is unexplained. The record for this sample contains more than 100,000 clones. Roughly 1.6% of the sample goes to the ten largest clones. The sequenced sample was PBMCs. The receptors were sampled from a woman in her thirties or forties in good health and CMV-seronegative.

The rearrangement uses TRBV10-3 and TRBJ1-2; D not resolved. The CDR3 has 16 amino acids. CDR1 and CDR2 (germline): ENHRY, SYGVKD. Trimming shortened V by 0 bases and J by 8 bases, and 19 bases separated the two germline ends. CDR3 nucleotides: TGTGCCATCAGTGAGTCGACGAGGCCTGTTCAGAACGGCTACACCTTC. It specifies CAISESTRPVQNGYTF.

V usage is TRBV27 and J usage is TRBJ1-1; TRBD1 is a possible D gene (5 bases). This CDR3 is 15 amino acids long. V dropped 0 bases and J dropped 4 bases, with 12 bases sitting between them. CDR1 MNHEY and CDR2 SMNVEV come from the germline V gene (reference sequence). Here the CDR3 DNA reads TGTGCCAGCAGTTTATCGCAGGGATGGGCCACTGAAGCTTTCTTT. It is translated as CASSLSQGWATEAFF.

The V and J genes are TRBV6-1 and TRBJ1-2; 10 nucleotides line up with TRBD1. The V gene's germline CDR1 is MNHNS and CDR2 SASEGT. The CDR3 is 13 amino acids. J was trimmed by 9 bases and V by 4 bases; bases with no gene match: 5. In DNA form, the CDR3 reads TGTGCCAGCAGTGTGGGACAGGGGCCGAGCTACACCTTC. This codes for CASSVGQGPSYTF.

The gene calls are TRBV27 and TRBJ1-2; 9 nucleotides line up with TRBD1. V shed 2 bases, J shed 1 base, and the junction held 5 bases outside the gene matches. CDR1 is MNHEY and CDR2 is SMNVEV in the germline V gene (reference sequence). CDR3 length equals 16 residues. The DNA of the CDR3 is TGTGCCAGCAGTTTACGACGGGACAGGGATAACTATGGCTACACCTTC. Protein product: CASSLRRDRDNYGYTF.